This T cell receptor (beta chain) appears in the sequencing data of a study of blood T cell repertoires in COVID-19. Germline-derived CDR1 and CDR2 are MNHEY and SVGAGI. CDR3 length equals 14 residues. Between the trimmed V and J ends, which lost 2 bases and 0 bases, there was a span of 7 bases. Those enrolled, adults aged roughly 18 to 90 years, came from around 24 US areas. Assignment of participants to cohorts was predicated upon participant-reported clinical history. Sequenced by immunoSEQ multiplex PCR; TCRdb stores in-frame clones only, minus some. Of around 160,000 clones in the sample, around 89% were seen once.

The gene calls are TRBV6-5 and TRBJ2-5; D is unresolved. The sequenced sample was PBMCs or T cells enriched from blood (not recorded which). This sequence was found in a woman in her 30s with acute COVID-19. The CDR3 coding sequence is TGTGCCAGCAGTTACCTCGCAGACCAAGAGACCCAGTACTTC. Protein product: CASSYLADQETQYF.